The next 28 T cell receptor beta chains were all read from a single sample in a study of human T cells and chemical hapten exposure. This sample's time point: pre-sensitization, week 0. The treatment is: therapeutic diphenylcyclopropenone sensitization with weekly scalp DPC. TCRdb fed the RACE reads into MiXCR, producing one record per CDR3 protein. The data hold 150,000 to 200,000 distinct CDR3 sequences, with nearly 30% observed a single time. Specimen: whole blood, collected in connection with sensitization to the hapten diphenylcyclopropenone (DPC). These receptors all come from a woman in her twenties or thirties with alopecia areata. Some clones in this sample may be carry-over from other donors' samples.

The CDR3, as DNA: TGTGCCAGCAGTGAAGTTGGGGGAAGACAGCCCCAGCATTTT. This translates into CASSEVGGRQPQHF. The genes are TRBV2 and TRBJ1-5; a weak D match, TRBD1 (5 bases). The CDR3 loop spans 14 amino acids. Trimming cost V 1 base and J 7 bases, with 11 bases left between them. Germline CDR1 SNHLY, CDR2 FYNNEI.

This chain joins TRBV4-1 and TRBJ2-1; 10 bases are a match to TRBD2. With 1 base clipped from V and 6 bases from J, the junction kept 6 bases outside the gene matches. In germline, CDR1 is MGHRA, CDR2 YSYEKL. There are 16 residues in the CDR3. The CDR3 DNA is TGCGCCAGCAGCCAAGCCCTAGCGGGAGACGGCAATGAGCAGTTCTTC. Translated, it gives CASSQALAGDGNEQFF.

This sequence joins TRBV7-2 and TRBJ1-1, with TRBD1 identical over 7 bases. CDR1 is SGHTA, CDR2 FQGNSA, per germline. The CDR3 covers 16 residues. V gave up 5 bases and J gave up 0 bases; unmatched junction bases: 9. CDR3 protein: CASSLRTGALNTEAFF. In DNA form, the CDR3 reads TGTGCCAGCAGCCTCCGGACAGGTGCGTTGAACACTGAAGCTTTCTTT.

The chain uses TRBV6-1 and TRBJ1-5; D call uncertain. The CDR3 runs 12 residues. V lost 10 bases to trimming and J lost 0 bases, with 7 bases between them. Germline CDR1 MNHNS, CDR2 SASEGT. CDR3 sequence reads: CATRYSNQPQHF. CDR3 in DNA: TGTGCCACCAGATATAGCAATCAGCCCCAGCATTTT.

This clonotype was observed a handful of times. The chain is built from TRBV6-5 and TRBJ2-7; D remains unclear. Trimming cost V 0 bases and J 5 bases, with 14 bases left between them. Germline loops: CDR1 MNHEY, CDR2 SVGAGI. CDR3 length: 15 amino acids. CDR3 sequence (DNA): TGTGCCAGCAGTTACTCCAACCCTTTTGTCGACGAGCAGTACTTC. This encodes CASSYSNPFVDEQYF.

This clonotype has only a few counts. The chain uses TRBV10-2 and TRBJ1-1; D not resolved. This CDR3 region has 11 residues. V shed 5 bases and J shed 7 bases, with 8 bases lying between them. Germline assignment: CDR1 WSHSY and CDR2 SAAADI. The CDR3 DNA follows: TGCGCCAGCAGTCAACTGGGTGAAGCTTTCTTT. Protein: CASSQLGEAFF.

This clonotype has a handful of counts. The CDR3 protein is CASSFPTGTGDEQYF. CDR3 DNA: TGCGCCAGCAGCTTTCCTACCGGGACAGGGGATGAGCAGTACTTC. The genes are TRBV5-1 and TRBJ2-7; 10 positions agree with TRBD1. Trimming at V came to 2 bases and at J to 7 bases, leaving 9 bases not matched to a gene. Germline loops: CDR1 SGHRS, CDR2 YFSETQ. This CDR3 is 15 amino acids long. Together with reference TRBV5-1 and TRBJ2-7, the CDR3 gives the full variable domain: KAGVTQTPRYLIKTRGQQVTLSCSPISGHRSVSWYQQTPGQGLQFLFEYFSETQRNKGNFPGRFSGRQFSNSRSEMNVSTLELGDSALYLCASSFPTGTGDEQYFGPGTRLTVT.

The genes are TRBV28 and TRBJ2-7; D gene uncertain. The CDR3 is made up of 13 amino acids. CDR1 MDHEN and CDR2 SYDVKM come from the germline V gene. Trimming took off 3 bases at V and 4 bases at J, with 10 bases between the two ends. CDR3 coding DNA: TGTGCCAGCAGTTTCTTTTCCCGGTACGAGCAGTACTTC. Protein: CASSFFSRYEQYF.

This clonotype has just a few counts. This chain connects TRBV9 to TRBJ1-3, with D maybe TRBD1 (5 bases). Germline V gene lookup returns CDR1 SGDLS and CDR2 YYNGEE. This CDR3 spans 15 amino acids. The V gene lost 3 bases and the J gene lost 0 bases, with 10 bases spanning the gap. The CDR3 sequence: CASSADSFSGNTIYF. The CDR3 nucleotides read TGTGCCAGCAGCGCCGACAGCTTCTCTGGAAACACCATATATTTT.

The chain joins TRBV6-1 to TRBJ1-2; D is undetermined. V lost 2 bases, J lost 3 bases, and 7 bases lay in between. The CDR3 consists of 13 residues. Germline V gene data show CDR1 as MNHNS and CDR2 as SASEGT. The CDR3 bases are TGTGCCAGCAGTGAAACCAGTTACTATGGCTACACCTTC. Translation: CASSETSYYGYTF.

The chain carries TRBV28 and TRBJ1-1; no reliable D call. The CDR3 length is 14 residues. Germline V lookup: CDR1 MDHEN, CDR2 SYDVKM. V was shortened by 2 bases and J by 0 bases, with 7 bases between the two germline ends. The CDR3 protein is CASSLRTVNTEAFF. In DNA, the CDR3 is TGTGCCAGCAGTTTACGTACGGTGAACACTGAAGCTTTCTTT.

This clonotype showed up just once. This sequence joins TRBV30 and TRBJ2-5; TRBD1 aligns across 8 bases. CDR1 and CDR2 (germline): GTSNPN, SVGIG (reference sequence). The ends lost 6 bases at V and 7 bases at J; junction bases unmatched: 13. CDR3 length: 14 residues. Written as DNA, the CDR3 is TGTGCCTGCAACACTGGGACAGGTCAGGGGACCCAGTACTTC. This gives the protein CACNTGTGQGTQYF.

This chain uses TRBV7-3 with TRBJ2-1, with 12 bases identical to TRBD2. This CDR3 region has 19 residues. Germline values: CDR1 SGHTA, CDR2 FQGTGA. J was trimmed by 9 bases and V by 2 bases; bases with no gene match: 17. DNA for the CDR3: TGTGCCAGCAGCTTATGGGCTAGCGGGGGGGCCCGAACAGTCAGTGAGCAGTTCTTC. Translation: CASSLWASGGARTVSEQFF.

A word on this clonotype: A read error may explain this, as a much larger clone is one base away. The chain has TRBV2 and TRBJ2-1; D not resolved. The V end was cut by 7 bases, the J end by 4 bases, with 2 bases between. CDR3 size: 10 residues. Per germline, CDR1 SNHLY and CDR2 FYNNEI. The chain's CDR3 is CASTYNEQFF. The CDR3 nucleotides are TGTGCCAGCACTTACAATGAGCAGTTCTTC.

In this sample, this clonotype turned up once. V usage is TRBV20-1 and J usage is TRBJ1-1; D is unresolved. The CDR3 has 13 amino acids. Germline V gene lookup returns CDR1 DFQATT and CDR2 SNEGSKA (reference sequence). The CDR3 is CRAGDTRNTEAFF. CDR3 in DNA: TGCAGGGCCGGAGACACGCGGAACACTGAAGCTTTCTTT.

This chain links TRBV7-9 with TRBJ1-4; no clear D gene. This CDR3 spans 15 amino acids. Trimming stripped 0 bases from V and 4 bases from J, with 9 bases between. In germline, CDR1 is SEHNR, CDR2 FQNEAQ (reference sequence). CDR3 bases: TGTGCCAGCAGCTTAGCGGGAAAGGATAATGAAAAACTGTTTTTT. Encoded protein: CASSLAGKDNEKLFF. Using reference TRBV7-9 and TRBJ1-4 for the parts outside the CDR3, the full variable domain is DTGVSQNPRHKITKRGQNVTFRCDPISEHNRLYWYRQTLGQGPEFLTYFQNEAQLEKSRLLSDRFSAERPKGSFSTLEIQRTEQGDSAMYLCASSLAGKDNEKLFFGSGTQLSVL.

The chain employs TRBV20-1 and TRBJ1-5; no clear D gene. V lost 6 bases and J lost 0, with 15 bases in between. CDR3 length: 15 amino acids. Germline V gene sequence: CDR1 DFQATT, CDR2 SNEGSKA (reference sequence). The CDR3 reads CSANRAPSSNQPQHF. CDR3 coding DNA: TGCAGTGCAAACAGAGCTCCTAGTAGCAATCAGCCCCAGCATTTT.

This clonotype was picked up one time. The J gene is TRBJ2-7, the V gene TRBV4-3; TRBD2 aligns across 9 bases. The trim removed 1 base at V and 5 bases at J, leaving 6 bases unmatched. The CDR3 covers 15 residues. Germline V lookup: CDR1 LGHNA, CDR2 YSLEER. The CDR3 loop is CASSQALAGYHEQYF. The CDR3 coding sequence is TGCGCCAGCAGCCAAGCCCTAGCGGGATACCACGAGCAGTACTTC.

This clonotype was counted only a few times. V and J are TRBV20-1 and TRBJ2-4; D tentatively fits TRBD1 or TRBD2 (5 bases each). V was shortened by 3 bases and J by 0 bases, with 9 bases between the two germline ends. CDR1 is DFQATT and CDR2 is SNEGSKA in the germline V gene (reference sequence). CDR3 length: 14 amino acids. The CDR3, as DNA: TGCAGTGCTAGCGACGGGACAGCCAAAAACATTCAGTACTTC. This encodes CSASDGTAKNIQYF.

V and J are TRBV5-1 and TRBJ1-6; possibly TRBD1 for D (5 bases). The CDR3 contains 15 residues. V was trimmed by 3 bases and J by 8 bases, leaving 15 bases between them. Germline CDR1 and CDR2: SGHRS and YFSETQ. The CDR3 reads CASSSRDPGDSPLHF. The CDR3 DNA reads as TGCGCCAGCAGCTCGAGAGACCCGGGGGATTCACCCCTCCACTTT. Full variable domain (remainder filled in from reference TRBV5-1 and TRBJ1-6): KAGVTQTPRYLIKTRGQQVTLSCSPISGHRSVSWYQQTPGQGLQFLFEYFSETQRNKGNFPGRFSGRQFSNSRSEMNVSTLELGDSALYLCASSSRDPGDSPLHFGNGTRLTVT.

The rearrangement uses TRBV5-1 and TRBJ2-3; D gene ambiguous. Germline V gene sequence: CDR1 SGHRS, CDR2 YFSETQ. The CDR3 is 14 amino acids. The CDR3 sequence: CDRRVKFKKDKRYF. CDR3 nucleotide sequence: TGCGACAGAAGAGTGAAATTTAAAAAAGATAAGAGGTATTTT. Looking up the rest from reference TRBV5-1 and TRBJ2-3 gives the full variable domain: KAGVTQTPRYLIKTRGQQVTLSCSPISGHRSVSWYQQTPGQGLQFLFEYFSETQRNKGNFPGRFSGRQFSNSRSEMNVSTLELGDSALYLCDRRVKFKKDKRYFGPGTRLTVL.

This clonotype was detected only a few times. V usage is TRBV24-1 and J usage is TRBJ2-2; 7 positions match TRBD1. J was trimmed by 0 bases and V by 10 bases; bases with no gene match: 4. Germline V CDR1 and CDR2: KGHDR, SFDVKD. The CDR3 is made up of 14 amino acids. As DNA, the CDR3 is TGTGCCACTAGGACAGGTTCGAACACCGGGGAGCTGTTTTTT. Translation: CATRTGSNTGELFF.

This clonotype was counted ten times or more. V and J are TRBV3-1 and TRBJ2-5, with a possible D match to TRBD2 (5 bases). This CDR3 is built from 14 residues. Germline CDR1 reads LGHDT; CDR2 reads YNNKEL (reference sequence). V lost 0 bases to trimming and J lost 3 bases, with 8 bases between them. The CDR3 here is CASSQELGEETQYF. CDR3 coding DNA: TGTGCCAGCAGCCAAGAACTAGGCGAAGAGACCCAGTACTTC.

The rearrangement uses TRBV4-3 and TRBJ2-3; no firm D call. CDR1 is LGHNA and CDR2 is YSLEER in the germline V gene. The CDR3 length is 13 residues. V was cut by 0 bases and J by 7 bases, with 8 bases left in between. CDR3 sequence reads: CASSQERQNTQYF. In DNA form, the CDR3 reads TGCGCCAGCAGCCAAGAACGGCAAAATACGCAGTATTTT.

This clonotype was seen more than once but under ten times. The rearrangement joins TRBV29-1 to TRBJ1-1; D unclear. CDR1 SQVTM and CDR2 ANQGSEA come from the germline V gene. The CDR3 covers 11 residues. Trimming cost V 1 base and J 1 base, with 1 base left between them. The CDR3 reads CSVEGNTEAFF. DNA of the CDR3: TGCAGCGTTGAAGGGAACACTGAAGCTTTCTTT.

This clonotype was picked up a small number of times. J is TRBJ2-7 and V is TRBV6-2 or TRBV6-3; 11 positions agree with TRBD1. Per the germline V gene, CDR1 is MNHEY and CDR2 is SVGEGT. Trimming removed 7 bases from V and 5 bases from J; junction bases left unmatched: 7. The CDR3 has 14 residues. The CDR3: CASNVDRGHNEQYF. The CDR3, as DNA: TGTGCCAGCAACGTGGACAGGGGGCACAACGAGCAGTACTTC.

This chain connects TRBV29-1 to TRBJ2-2, with D perhaps assigned TRBD1 or TRBD2 (6 bases each). The germline CDR1 and CDR2 sequences are SQVTM and ANQGSEA. Deletions cut 5 bases from V and 0 bases from J, with 13 bases between. This CDR3 comprises 15 residues. CDR3 amino acids: CSVRKGGANTGELFF. The CDR3 nucleotides read TGCAGCGTTCGGAAGGGGGGAGCGAACACCGGGGAGCTGTTTTTT.

This clonotype showed up just a few times. The chain uses TRBV4-3 and TRBJ1-2, with TRBD1 as a possible D gene (5 bases). Germline V gene lookup returns CDR1 LGHNA and CDR2 YSLEER. This CDR3 is built from 14 residues. Trimming pared 0 bases from V and 7 bases from J, leaving 12 bases between. Written as DNA, the CDR3 is TGCGCCAGCAGCCAAGATCCCCGGGGACGTGGCTACACCTTC. Amino acids: CASSQDPRGRGYTF.